This entry concerns a single T cell receptor beta chain. The sample is drawn from a study of early T cells in non-severe SARS-CoV-2 infection. This CDR3 has 15 amino acids. After removal of 4 bases from V and 6 bases from J, the junction contained 7 bases not matched to a gene. The germline CDR1 and CDR2 sequences are SGHDT and YYEEEE. The protocol attached unique molecular identifiers to individual cDNA molecules. TCRdb called the 5' RACE reads again in MiXCR, with one record for every CDR3 protein. The table includes tens of thousands of distinct CDR3 sequences, 11% to 15% detected once. Source material: whole blood. The chain carries TRBV5-6 and TRBJ2-1, with 10 positions matching TRBD2. The receptor comes from an adult who was a healthcare worker with PCR-confirmed SARS-CoV-2 infection or an uninfected control (not recorded which). The CDR3: CASSTAGTSANEQFF. The DNA for the CDR3 is TGTGCCAGCAGCACGGCCGGGACTAGCGCCAATGAGCAGTTCTTC.